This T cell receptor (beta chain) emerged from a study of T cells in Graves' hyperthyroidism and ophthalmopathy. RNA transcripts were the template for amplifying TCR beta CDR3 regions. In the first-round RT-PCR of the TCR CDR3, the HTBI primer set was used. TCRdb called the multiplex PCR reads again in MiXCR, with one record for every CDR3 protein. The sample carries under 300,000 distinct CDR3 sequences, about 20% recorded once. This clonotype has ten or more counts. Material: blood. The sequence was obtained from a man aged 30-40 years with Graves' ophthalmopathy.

The CDR3: CASSYSSGRATIYEQYF. CDR3 sequence (DNA): TGTGCCAGCAGCTACTCTAGCGGGAGGGCCACTATCTACGAGCAGTACTTC. The rearrangement uses TRBV11-1 and TRBJ2-7; 12 bases fit TRBD2. Germline V lookup: CDR1 SGHAT, CDR2 FQDESV (reference sequence). CDR3 length equals 17 residues. V was pared by 4 bases and J by 3 bases, with 10 bases of the junction left unmatched.